The sequence of this T cell receptor beta chain was determined in a study of blood T cell repertoires in COVID-19. The wider study: The study drew acute and convalescent COVID-19 samples from the United States, Italy and Spain. Sample material is recorded as cDNA or gDNA derived from T cells, B-cell-depleted T cells, or PBMCs.

In the original analysis: From reference gene primer amplification, estimates of nucleated cell counts were derived. This table comes from immunoSEQ multiplex PCR, and its TCRdb copy is limited to in-frame clones, with some not included. The DNA gave D and trimming, while V, J and clone size come from that table. The repertoire holds about 49,000 clones, with 86% as singletons. Germline V CDR1 and CDR2: MGHRA, YSYEKL. This CDR3 spans 16 amino acids. Deletions cut 2 bases from V and 6 bases from J, with 17 bases between. The chain couples TRBV4-1 to TRBJ2-1; tentatively, D is TRBD2 (5 bases). This TCR came from a man aged 40-49 years with active COVID-19. Sequenced input: peripheral blood. The CDR3 sequence: CASSQPDRGKGNEQFF. In DNA form, the CDR3 reads TGCGCCAGCAGCCAACCGGATCGGGGAAAGGGCAATGAGCAGTTCTTC.